This T cell receptor beta chain was identified during a study of regulatory dendritic cells for organ transplantation. This clone was counted a single time. Method: immunoSEQ multiplex PCR; TCRdb's copy keeps in-frame clones and lacks some. The profile shows some 28,000 clones, approximately 82% of them singletons. The V gene end was trimmed by 5 bases and the J gene end by 3 bases; junction bases not matched to a gene: 3. CDR3 length: 14 amino acids. The germline V gene encodes CDR1 SGHVS and CDR2 FQNEAQ. The sequenced sample was naive CD4+ T cells from blood. The subset here: CD45RA+ naive T cells. The chain is built from TRBV7-8 and TRBJ2-3, with 9 bases matching TRBD1. This clonotype originated in a human donor in good health. Here the CDR3 reads CASSRGQGTDTQYF. The DNA of the CDR3 is TGTGCCAGCAGCCGAGGACAGGGGACAGATACGCAGTATTTT.